Listed here are 2 T cell receptor beta chains from one sample, sequenced in a study of T cell responses to AZD1222 COVID-19 vaccine. Only in-frame clones appear in the TCRdb table, and some are missing; sequencing was by immunoSEQ multiplex PCR. The sample lists over 100,000 clones; approximately 84% were seen once. The sample was peripheral blood, taken on day 0 of AZD1222 vaccination. The source of these receptors is an adult in good health.

V usage is TRBV7-9 and J usage is TRBJ2-7; 13 positions match TRBD2. The CDR3 runs 17 residues. Germline V gene lookup returns CDR1 SEHNR and CDR2 FQNEAQ (reference sequence). Losses at the gene ends were 6 bases for V and 0 bases for J; bases not matched to a gene: 8. DNA of the CDR3: TGTGCCAGCAGGGGGACTAGCGGGGACCGACCCTCCTACGAGCAGTACTTC. This encodes CASRGTSGDRPSYEQYF.

V gene TRBV28 combines with J gene TRBJ1-3; D is possibly TRBD1 (5 bases). Germline CDR1 reads MDHEN; CDR2 reads SYDVKM. V shed 5 bases and J shed 2 bases, with 13 bases lying between them. The CDR3 has 15 residues. This CDR3 is CASSEGRGTGNTIYF. The CDR3 nucleotides are TGTGCCAGCAGTGAGGGGCGGGGAACTGGAAACACCATATATTTT.